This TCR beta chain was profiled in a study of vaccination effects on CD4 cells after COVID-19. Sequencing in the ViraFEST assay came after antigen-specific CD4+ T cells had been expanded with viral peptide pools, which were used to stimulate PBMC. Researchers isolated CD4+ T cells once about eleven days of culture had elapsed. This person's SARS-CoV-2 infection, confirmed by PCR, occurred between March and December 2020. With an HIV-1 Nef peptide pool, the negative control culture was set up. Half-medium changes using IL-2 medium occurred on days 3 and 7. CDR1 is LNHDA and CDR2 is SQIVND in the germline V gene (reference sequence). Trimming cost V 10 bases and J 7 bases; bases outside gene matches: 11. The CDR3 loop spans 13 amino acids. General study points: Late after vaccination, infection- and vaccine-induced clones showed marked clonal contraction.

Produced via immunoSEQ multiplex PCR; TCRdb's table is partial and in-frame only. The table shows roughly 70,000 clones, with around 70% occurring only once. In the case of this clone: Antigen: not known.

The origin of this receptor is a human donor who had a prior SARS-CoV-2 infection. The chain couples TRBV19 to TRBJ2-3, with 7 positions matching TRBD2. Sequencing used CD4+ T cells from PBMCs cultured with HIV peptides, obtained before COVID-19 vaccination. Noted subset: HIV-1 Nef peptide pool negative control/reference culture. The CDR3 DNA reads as TGTGCCACTCGAGCGGGCGGGGGAAATACGCAGTATTTT. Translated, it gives CATRAGGGNTQYF.